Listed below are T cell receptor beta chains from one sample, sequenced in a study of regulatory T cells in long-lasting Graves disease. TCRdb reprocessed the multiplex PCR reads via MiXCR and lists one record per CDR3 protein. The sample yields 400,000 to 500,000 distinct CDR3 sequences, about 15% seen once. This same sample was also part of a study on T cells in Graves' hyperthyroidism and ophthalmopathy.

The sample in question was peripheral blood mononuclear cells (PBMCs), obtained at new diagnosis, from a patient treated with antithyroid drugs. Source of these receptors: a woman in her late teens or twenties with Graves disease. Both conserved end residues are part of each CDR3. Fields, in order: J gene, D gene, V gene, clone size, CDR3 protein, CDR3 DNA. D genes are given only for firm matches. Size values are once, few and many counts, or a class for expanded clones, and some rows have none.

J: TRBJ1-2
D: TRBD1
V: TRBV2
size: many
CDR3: CASSVTVGQATNWGYGYTF
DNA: TGTGCCAGCAGCGTAACGGTGGGACAGGCGACTAATTGGGGGTATGGCTACACCTTC

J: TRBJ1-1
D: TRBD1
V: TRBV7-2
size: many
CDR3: CASSFTGGNTEAFF
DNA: TGTGCCAGCAGCTTTACAGGGGGGAACACTGAAGCTTTCTTT

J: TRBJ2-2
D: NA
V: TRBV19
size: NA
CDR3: CASSTGTNTGELFF
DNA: TGTGCCAGTAGTACGGGGACGAACACCGGGGAGCTGTTTTTT

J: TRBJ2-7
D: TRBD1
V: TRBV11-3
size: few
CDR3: CATKGAGTEQYF
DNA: TGTGCCACCAAGGGGGCAGGGACCGAGCAGTACTTC

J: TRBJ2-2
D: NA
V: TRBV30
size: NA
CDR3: CAWNSIGGTGELFF
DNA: TGTGCCTGGAACTCAATAGGGGGGACCGGGGAGCTGTTTTTT

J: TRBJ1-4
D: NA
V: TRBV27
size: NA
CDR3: CARRFWSGLHNEKLFF
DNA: TGTGCCAGGCGGTTTTGGTCGGGTTTGCATAATGAAAAACTGTTTTTT

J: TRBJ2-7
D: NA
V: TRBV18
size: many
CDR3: CASSPLPTYEQYF
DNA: TGTGCCAGCTCACCCTTGCCCACCTACGAGCAGTACTTC

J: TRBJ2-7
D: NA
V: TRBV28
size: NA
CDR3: CASSVTTEYEQYF
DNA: TGTGCCAGCAGTGTAACAACAGAATACGAGCAGTACTTC

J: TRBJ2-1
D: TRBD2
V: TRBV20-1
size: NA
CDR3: CSAQGTSGIRNEQFF
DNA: TGCAGTGCCCAAGGGACTAGCGGGATTCGGAATGAGCAGTTCTTC

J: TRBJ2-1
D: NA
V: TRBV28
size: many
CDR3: CASSLFADNEQFF
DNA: TGTGCCAGCAGTTTATTTGCTGACAATGAGCAGTTCTTC

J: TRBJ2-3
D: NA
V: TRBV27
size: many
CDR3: CASSFGDSITDTQYF
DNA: TGTGCCAGCAGTTTTGGGGACTCCATCACAGATACGCAGTATTTT

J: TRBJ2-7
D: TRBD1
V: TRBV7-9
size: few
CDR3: CASSSLTGSRAYEQYF
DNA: TGTGCCAGCAGCTCGCTGACAGGGAGTAGGGCCTACGAGCAGTACTTC

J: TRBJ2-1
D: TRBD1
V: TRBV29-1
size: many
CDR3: CSVVPWTGGRTYNEQFF
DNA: TGCAGCGTTGTTCCATGGACAGGCGGAAGGACCTACAATGAGCAGTTCTTC

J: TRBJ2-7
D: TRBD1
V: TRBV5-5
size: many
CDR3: CASSLTGQTSYEQYF
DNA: TGTGCCAGCAGCTTGACGGGACAGACCTCCTACGAGCAGTACTTC

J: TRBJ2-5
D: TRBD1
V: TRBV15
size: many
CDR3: CATSRASQGARQETQYF
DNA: TGTGCCACCAGCAGAGCCTCACAGGGGGCTCGGCAAGAGACCCAGTACTTC

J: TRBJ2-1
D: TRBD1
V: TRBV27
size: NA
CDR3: CASSTWTGSEYYNEQFF
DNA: TGTGCCAGCAGTACATGGACAGGTAGTGAGTATTACAATGAGCAGTTCTTC

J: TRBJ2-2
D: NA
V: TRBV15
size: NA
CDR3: CATSRDFVGELFF
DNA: TGTGCCACCAGCAGAGATTTTGTCGGGGAGCTGTTTTTT

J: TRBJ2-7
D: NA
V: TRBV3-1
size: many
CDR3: CASSQSSDEQYF
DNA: TGTGCCAGCAGCCAATCCAGTGACGAGCAGTACTTC

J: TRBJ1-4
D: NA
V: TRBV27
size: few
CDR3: CASRDRQSNEKLFF
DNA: TGTGCCAGCAGAGATCGACAGTCTAATGAAAAACTGTTTTTT

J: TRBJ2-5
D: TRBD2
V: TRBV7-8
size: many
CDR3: CASSSFRFPGTSGRGGTQYF
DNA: TGTGCCAGCAGCTCGTTCAGGTTCCCCGGGACTAGCGGGAGAGGAGGGACCCAGTACTTC

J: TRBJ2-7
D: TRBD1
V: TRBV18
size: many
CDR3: CASSPDRSSYEQYF
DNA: TGCGCCAGCAGCCCGGACAGGAGCTCCTACGAGCAGTACTTC

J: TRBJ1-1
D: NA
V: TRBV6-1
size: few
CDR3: CAGSELRQNTEAFF
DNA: TGTGCCGGCAGTGAACTCCGGCAGAACACTGAAGCTTTCTTT

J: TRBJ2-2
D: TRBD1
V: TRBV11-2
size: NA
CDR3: CASSPWGTANTGELFF
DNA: TGTGCCAGCTCGCCCTGGGGGACAGCGAACACCGGGGAGCTGTTTTTT

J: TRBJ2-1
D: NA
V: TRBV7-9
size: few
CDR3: CASSLVAGTYNEQFF
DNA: TGTGCCAGCAGCTTAGTCGCAGGGACCTACAATGAGCAGTTCTTC

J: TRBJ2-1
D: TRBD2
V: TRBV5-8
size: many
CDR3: CASSLQRDLLYNEQFF
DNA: TGTGCCAGCAGCCTACAGCGGGACCTACTTTACAATGAGCAGTTCTTC

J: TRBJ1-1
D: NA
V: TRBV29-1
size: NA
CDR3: CSVHPGPNTEAFF
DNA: TGCAGCGTTCACCCAGGGCCTAACACTGAAGCTTTCTTT